This T cell receptor beta chain was retrieved from a study of kidney transplant recipient with SARS-CoV-2 infection. A note on this clonotype: This may come from a read error, since a much larger clone is one base off. A read error is likely, as this CDR3 ends without the conserved phenylalanine or tryptophan.

TCRdb re-derived calls from the reads in MiXCR, one entry per CDR3 protein. The sample contains fewer than 250,000 distinct CDR3 sequences, under 35% of which appear only once. CDR1 MNHEY and CDR2 SVGAGI come from the germline V gene. The V end lost 6 bases, the J end lost 7 bases, and 18 bases lay between the germline ends. The CDR3 loop spans 14 amino acids. This receptor was obtained from a male patient aged 25 to 39 who had COVID-19 and was a kidney transplant recipient. Some T cells may have originated in the graft donor. The chain joins TRBV6-5 to TRBJ1-2; maybe TRBD1 (5 bases). Sequences were derived from a blood sample, sampled at baseline and around day 110 from a kidney transplant recipient. In DNA, the CDR3 is TGTGCCAGCAGCGTGGGAGGGGCTCTTCGTGGCTACACCCTC. The encoded protein is CASSVGGALRGYTL.